These T cell receptor beta chains were read from a single sample in a study of patients and donors after allogeneic stem cell transplantation. TCRdb fed the RT-PCR reads into MiXCR, producing one record per CDR3 protein. The data show a few hundred thousand distinct CDR3 sequences, with 35% to 45% seen just once and roughly 12% held by the top ten. Sequencing was done on a sample of blood, either unsorted or a sorted T cell fraction (not recorded which). The receptors were sampled from a human donor who was either an allogeneic HSCT recipient or a stem cell or donor lymphocyte infusion donor (not recorded which). It is not recorded whose cells these are; they may come from a transplant donor. Both conserved end residues are part of each CDR3. D genes are given only for firm matches. Only some rows state a clone size, as once, few, many or a class for expanded clones.

size	V	D	J	CDR3	DNA
.	TRBV12-3/TRBV12-4	.	TRBJ2-7	CASSSSGVEQYF	TGTGCCAGCAGTTCGTCGGGGGTCGAGCAGTACTTC
.	TRBV18	.	TRBJ1-3	CASSPNNSGNTIYF	TGTGCCAGCTCACCAAATAACAGCGGAAACACCATATATTTT
few	TRBV5-1	.	TRBJ2-7	CASSSRIAYEQYF	TGCGCCAGCAGCTCACGGATCGCCTACGAGCAGTACTTC
.	TRBV24-1	TRBD1	TRBJ2-7	CATSDSPTGTGAWKQYF	TGTGCCACCAGTGATTCCCCAACCGGGACAGGGGCGTGGAAGCAGTACTTC
many	TRBV5-1	.	TRBJ1-1	CASSLDRANTEAFF	TGCGCCAGCAGCTTGGACAGGGCGAACACTGAAGCTTTCTTT
.	TRBV5-4	.	TRBJ1-2	CASSSDLRRSGITF	TGTGCCAGCAGCTCTGACTTGAGGCGGAGTGGCATAACGTTC
.	TRBV5-1	.	TRBJ1-5	CASRRAVDQPQHF	TGCGCCAGCAGGCGCGCAGTTGATCAGCCCCAGCATTTT
many	TRBV10-3	.	TRBJ1-5	CAISESGLRQPQHF	TGTGCCATCAGTGAGAGCGGACTTCGTCAGCCCCAGCATTTT
.	TRBV28	TRBD1	TRBJ1-5	CASSFLGQGRGQPQHF	TGTGCCAGCAGTTTCTTGGGACAGGGAAGGGGTCAGCCCCAGCATTTT
.	TRBV29-1	.	TRBJ2-3	CSSSRGGWSTDTQYF	TGCAGCTCCTCCCGAGGGGGTTGGAGCACAGATACGCAGTATTTT
.	TRBV20-1	.	TRBJ1-1	CSARDFPRKAFF	TGCAGTGCTAGAGATTTCCCCCGGAAAGCTTTCTTT
.	TRBV24-1	.	TRBJ2-2	CATSDLGGADTGELFF	TGTGCCACCAGTGATTTGGGTGGGGCGGACACCGGGGAGCTGTTTTTT
.	TRBV5-5	.	TRBJ1-4	CASSLSIGIQEKLFF	TGTGCCAGCAGCTTGTCGATAGGGATACAAGAAAAACTGTTTTTT
few	TRBV15	TRBD1	TRBJ1-5	CATQGGNSNQPQHF	TGTGCCACACAAGGGGGCAATAGCAATCAGCCCCAGCATTTT
.	TRBV4-2	.	TRBJ2-7	CASSQEPTEIPYEQYF	TGTGCCAGCAGCCAAGAACCCACTGAGATACCCTACGAGCAGTACTTC
.	TRBV2	TRBD1	TRBJ1-6	CASKGTVNSPLHF	TGTGCCAGCAAGGGGACAGTTAATTCACCCCTCCACTTT
.	TRBV12-3/TRBV12-4	.	TRBJ1-5	CASSLLGTGPQHF	TGTGCCAGCAGTTTATTGGGTACAGGGCCCCAGCATTTT
few	TRBV5-1	.	TRBJ1-2	CASSFVGGRMDYGYTF	TGCGCCAGCAGCTTCGTGGGGGGGCGAATGGACTATGGCTACACCTTC
few	TRBV5-1	.	TRBJ1-1	CASSLGLDTEAFF	TGCGCCAGCAGCTTGGGGCTGGACACTGAAGCTTTCTTT
.	TRBV15	TRBD2	TRBJ2-7	CATSGGAGAAYEQYF	TGTGCCACCAGCGGGGGAGCGGGGGCCGCCTACGAGCAGTACTTC
few	TRBV28	TRBD1	TRBJ1-1	CASRKHTGANTEAFF	TGTGCCAGCAGGAAACATACAGGGGCCAACACTGAAGCTTTCTTT
few	TRBV7-6	.	TRBJ1-3	CASSPQGRGNTIYF	TGTGCCAGCAGTCCCCAAGGAAGGGGAAACACCATATATTTT
few	TRBV20-1	.	TRBJ1-2	CSASYRGAGYTF	TGCAGTGCTAGTTACCGGGGTGCTGGCTACACCTTC
.	TRBV5-1	.	TRBJ2-1	CASSPAESSYNEQFF	TGCGCCAGCAGCCCTGCCGAAAGCTCCTACAATGAGCAGTTCTTC
.	TRBV15	.	TRBJ2-7	CATSDRSGTNPYEQYF	TGTGCCACCAGCGACCGCTCCGGGACCAACCCCTACGAGCAGTACTTC
.	TRBV7-2	.	TRBJ1-5	CASSLQGGSNQPQHF	TGTGCCAGCAGCTTACAAGGTGGTAGCAATCAGCCCCAGCATTTT
.	TRBV20-1	.	TRBJ1-6	CSARPPPNEGQGVSSYNSPLHF	TGCAGTGCTAGACCTCCCCCCAACGAGGGGCAGGGAGTGAGCTCCTATAATTCACCCCTCCACTTT
many	TRBV12-3/TRBV12-4	.	TRBJ1-2	CASSFQGPSYGYTF	TGTGCCAGCAGTTTCCAGGGGCCAAGCTATGGCTACACCTTC
.	TRBV5-1	.	TRBJ1-2	CASSLALRGYGYTF	TGCGCCAGCAGCTTGGCCCTGCGGGGCTATGGCTACACCTTC